The 13 T cell receptor beta chains listed next were all sequenced from one sample in a study of T-cell reconstitution after alpha-beta-depleted transplantation in children. Researchers prepared the TCRbeta library using unique molecular identifiers, the study reports. TCRdb fed the PCR reads into MiXCR, producing one record per CDR3 protein. This table holds 400,000 to 550,000 distinct CDR3 sequences, about 10% found once. The starting material was PBMCs, obtained before TCRalphabeta/CD19-depleted stem cell transplant. The receptors stem from a child aged 2-15 years with inherited bone marrow failure, due to receive a stem cell transplant.

This clonotype was detected only a few times. The chain is built from TRBV11-2 and TRBJ2-6, with D tentatively TRBD1 (5 bases). CDR1 and CDR2 (germline): SGHAT, FQNNGV. The CDR3 totals 18 residues. The V end was cut by 1 base, the J end by 1 base, with 14 bases between. CDR3 sequence: CASSLGVGQGSGANVLTF. The DNA of the CDR3 is TGTGCCAGCAGCTTAGGGGTGGGTCAGGGTTCTGGGGCCAACGTCCTGACTTTC.

The chain employs TRBV27 and TRBJ2-7, with D maybe TRBD2 (6 bases). The CDR3 runs to 15 residues. V lost 6 bases, J lost 5 bases, and 20 bases lay in between. CDR1 is MNHEY and CDR2 is SMNVEV in the germline V gene (reference sequence). The CDR3 reads CASRQTRYLPDEQYF. In nucleotides, the CDR3 is TGTGCCAGCAGACAGACTAGATATCTTCCCGACGAGCAGTACTTC.

The table lists this clonotype with many counts. J is TRBJ2-7 and V is TRBV20-1; either TRBD1 or TRBD2 may fit D (6 bases each). Germline lookup yields CDR1 DFQATT and CDR2 SNEGSKA (reference sequence). The CDR3 is 16 amino acids. The V end was cut by 7 bases, the J end by 5 bases, with 27 bases between. In DNA, the CDR3 is TGCAGTGTCCCATCGAGCGTAACAGGGAGGTTGAACGAGCAGTACTTC. It yields the protein CSVPSSVTGRLNEQYF.

V gene TRBV7-9 combines with J gene TRBJ2-4, with D possibly TRBD2 on 5 matching bases. Per the germline V gene, CDR1 is SEHNR and CDR2 is FQNEAQ (reference sequence). This CDR3 comprises 14 residues. V lost 5 bases, J lost 5 bases, and 13 bases lay in between. The CDR3 protein is CASSRPFGENIQYF. In nucleotides, the CDR3 is TGTGCCAGCAGCCGGCCGTTCGGGGAAAACATTCAGTACTTC. Full variable domain (remainder filled in from reference TRBV7-9 and TRBJ2-4): DTGVSQNPRHKITKRGQNVTFRCDPISEHNRLYWYRQTLGQGPEFLTYFQNEAQLEKSRLLSDRFSAERPKGSFSTLEIQRTEQGDSAMYLCASSRPFGENIQYFGAGTRLSVL.

There are a few counts of this clonotype. The rearrangement links TRBV20-1 to TRBJ1-2, with 12 bases lining up with TRBD1. Germline loops: CDR1 DFQATT, CDR2 SNEGSKA (reference sequence). This CDR3 is 16 amino acids long. J gave up 3 bases and V 0 bases, and 5 bases lay outside the gene matches. CDR3 nucleotide sequence: TGCAGTGCTAGAGATTGGGGACAGGGGGCGGACTATGGCTACACCTTC. Protein product: CSARDWGQGADYGYTF.

Ten or more counts support this clonotype. V usage is TRBV6-5 and J usage is TRBJ1-2; D is ambiguous. The germline V and J ends were trimmed by 0 bases and 4 bases, with 6 bases remaining between them. Per the germline V gene, CDR1 is MNHEY and CDR2 is SVGAGI. The CDR3 totals 13 residues. The CDR3 protein is CASSYSTAYGYTF. DNA of the CDR3: TGTGCCAGCAGTTACTCCACCGCCTATGGCTACACCTTC.

The chain links TRBV27 to TRBJ2-3, with D perhaps given as TRBD1 or TRBD2 (5 bases each). The germline gives CDR1 MNHEY, CDR2 SMNVEV (reference sequence). The CDR3 consists of 12 residues. V lost 9 bases and J 6 bases, leaving 13 bases between the germline ends. The CDR3 nucleotides are TGTGCCAGTTGGGGGTTGGGGGATACGCAGTATTTT. Protein sequence: CASWGLGDTQYF.

The sample holds many counts of this clonotype. The V and J genes are TRBV6-5 and TRBJ1-2; D may be TRBD1 (5 bases). In germline, CDR1 is MNHEY, CDR2 SVGAGI. This CDR3 comprises 18 residues. Trimming shortened V by 2 bases and J by 0 bases, and 19 bases separated the two germline ends. CDR3 loop: CASSYRPPGMIANYGYTF. The CDR3 DNA reads as TGTGCCAGCAGTTACAGGCCCCCAGGGATGATCGCTAACTATGGCTACACCTTC.

The table lists this clonotype with a few counts. This chain links TRBV5-1 with TRBJ1-1; possible D gene TRBD1, 5 bases. V was pared by 4 bases and J by 2 bases, with 15 bases between. The CDR3 sequence is 15 residues long. CDR1 is SGHRS and CDR2 is YFSETQ in the germline V gene. CDR3 residues: CASSGAGGVNTEAFF. DNA for the CDR3: TGCGCCAGCAGCGGAGCTGGAGGGGTTAACACTGAAGCTTTCTTT.

This clonotype was counted at least ten times. The J gene is TRBJ2-5, the V gene TRBV5-1, with D perhaps TRBD1 or TRBD2 (5 bases each). Trimming shortened V by 0 bases and J by 5 bases, and 14 bases separated the two germline ends. The germline V gene encodes CDR1 SGHRS and CDR2 YFSETQ. The CDR3 sequence is 15 residues long. The CDR3 here is CASSLGPQGGETQYF. CDR3 nucleotide sequence: TGCGCCAGCAGCTTGGGCCCCCAGGGCGGGGAGACCCAGTACTTC. The full variable domain, completed using reference TRBV5-1 and TRBJ2-5, is KAGVTQTPRYLIKTRGQQVTLSCSPISGHRSVSWYQQTPGQGLQFLFEYFSETQRNKGNFPGRFSGRQFSNSRSEMNVSTLELGDSALYLCASSLGPQGGETQYFGPGTRLLVL.

In its sample, this clonotype was seen many times. This chain joins TRBV15 and TRBJ2-7, with 8 nucleotides matching TRBD2. The V gene end was trimmed by 5 bases and the J gene end by 2 bases; junction bases not matched to a gene: 11. In germline, CDR1 is LNHNV, CDR2 YYDKDF (reference sequence). The CDR3 consists of 16 residues. The CDR3 is CATSDPQSGSPYEQYF. DNA of the CDR3: TGTGCCACCAGCGATCCTCAAAGCGGGAGTCCCTACGAGCAGTACTTC.

This clonotype has at least ten counts. The chain is built from TRBV7-9 and TRBJ2-6; D is ambiguous. This CDR3 comprises 15 residues. Per germline, CDR1 SEHNR and CDR2 FQNEAQ (reference sequence). V shed 2 bases and J shed 1 base, with 6 bases lying between them. The CDR3 loop reads CASSLFISGANVLTF. For the CDR3, the DNA is TGTGCCAGCAGCTTATTCATATCTGGGGCCAACGTCCTGACTTTC.

This clonotype has at least ten counts. The V call is TRBV4-3, the J call TRBJ2-3; D remains unclear. V lost 1 base, J lost 1 base, and 15 bases lay in between. Germline CDR1 is LGHNA and CDR2 is YSLEER. The CDR3 contains 17 residues. The CDR3 nucleotides are TGCGCCAGCAGCCAAGTCCCAAACGGTGGCCGCACAGATACGCAGTATTTT. Its protein product is CASSQVPNGGRTDTQYF.